This T cell receptor beta chain was captured by sequencing in a study of T cells in women clearing cervical HPV infection. Repertoires were generated with immunoSEQ multiplex PCR, while TCRdb's copy carries only in-frame clones and drops some. In all, the sample yields over 30,000 clones. Concerning this clone: Coverage ceases 3 residues before the CDR3 finishes, and the germline J gene fills in the end.

The CDR3 is 14 amino acids. Trimming shortened V by 2 bases and J by 4 bases, and 11 bases separated the two germline ends. Germline CDR1 and CDR2: SGHDN and FVKESK. This chain connects TRBV14 to TRBJ1-1; the D is unclear. The sample consisted of blood buffy coat. The source of this sequence is a woman aged 18 to 75 with a cervical HPV16 infection that either progressed to CIN3+ or cleared (not recorded which). The sequenced CDR3 bases are TGTGCCAGCAGCCAACCGGGGTCCGTCACTGAA. It encodes CASSQPGSVTE. The entire CDR3 is CASSQPGSVTEAFF.